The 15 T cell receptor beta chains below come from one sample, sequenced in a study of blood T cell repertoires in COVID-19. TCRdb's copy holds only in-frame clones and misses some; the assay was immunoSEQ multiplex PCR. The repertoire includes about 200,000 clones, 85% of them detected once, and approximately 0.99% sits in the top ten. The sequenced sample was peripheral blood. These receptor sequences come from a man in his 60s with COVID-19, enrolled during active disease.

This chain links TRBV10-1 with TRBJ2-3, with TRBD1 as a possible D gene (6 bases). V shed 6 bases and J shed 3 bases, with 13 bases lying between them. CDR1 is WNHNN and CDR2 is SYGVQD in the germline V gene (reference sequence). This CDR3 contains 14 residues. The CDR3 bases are TGCGCCAGCAGCCCGGGACACGGAACAGATACGCAGTATTTT. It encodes CASSPGHGTDTQYF.

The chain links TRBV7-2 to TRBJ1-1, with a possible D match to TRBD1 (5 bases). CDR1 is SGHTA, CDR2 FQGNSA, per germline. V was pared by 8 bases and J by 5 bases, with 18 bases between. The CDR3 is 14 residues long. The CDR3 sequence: CASGRGWGGTEAFF. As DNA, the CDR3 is TGTGCCAGCGGTCGGGGCTGGGGGGGTACTGAAGCTTTCTTT.

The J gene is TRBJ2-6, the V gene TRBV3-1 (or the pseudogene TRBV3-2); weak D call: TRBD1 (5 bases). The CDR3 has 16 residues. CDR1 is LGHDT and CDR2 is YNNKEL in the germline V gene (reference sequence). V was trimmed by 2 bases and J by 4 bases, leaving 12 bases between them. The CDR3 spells CASSQRRGSGANVLTF. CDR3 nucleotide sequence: TGTGCCAGCAGCCAACGTAGGGGTTCCGGGGCCAACGTCCTGACTTTC.

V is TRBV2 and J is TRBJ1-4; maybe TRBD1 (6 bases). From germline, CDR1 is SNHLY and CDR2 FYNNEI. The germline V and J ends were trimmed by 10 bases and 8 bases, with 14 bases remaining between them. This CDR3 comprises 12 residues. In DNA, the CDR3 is TGTGCCACCGGGACATTGGACGAAAAACTGTTTTTT. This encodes CATGTLDEKLFF.

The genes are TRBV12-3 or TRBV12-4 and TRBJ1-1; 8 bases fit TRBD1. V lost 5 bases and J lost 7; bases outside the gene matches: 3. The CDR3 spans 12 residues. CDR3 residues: CASSITGGEAFF. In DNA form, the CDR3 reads TGTGCCAGCAGTATTACAGGGGGTGAAGCTTTCTTT.

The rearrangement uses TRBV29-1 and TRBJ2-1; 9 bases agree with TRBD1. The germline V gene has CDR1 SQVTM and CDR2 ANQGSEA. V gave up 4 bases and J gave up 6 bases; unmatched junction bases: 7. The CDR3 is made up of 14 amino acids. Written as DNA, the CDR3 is TGCAGCGTTGTCAGGGACAGGGCGGTCAATGAGCAGTTCTTC. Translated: CSVVRDRAVNEQFF.

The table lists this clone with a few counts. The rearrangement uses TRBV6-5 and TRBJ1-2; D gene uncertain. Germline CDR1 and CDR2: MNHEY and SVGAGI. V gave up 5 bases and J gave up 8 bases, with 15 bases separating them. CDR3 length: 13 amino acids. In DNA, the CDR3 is TGTGCCAGCAGTACCGAACAGCTCAGGGGCTACACCTTC. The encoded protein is CASSTEQLRGYTF.

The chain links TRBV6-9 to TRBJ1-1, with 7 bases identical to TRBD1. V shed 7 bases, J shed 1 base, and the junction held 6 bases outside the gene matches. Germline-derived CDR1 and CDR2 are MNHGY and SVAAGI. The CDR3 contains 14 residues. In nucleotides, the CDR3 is TGTGCCAGCATCGGATACAGGGGGAACACTGAAGCTTTCTTT. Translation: CASIGYRGNTEAFF.

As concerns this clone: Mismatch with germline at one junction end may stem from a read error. The CDR3 DNA sequence: TGTGCCAGCACGCCCGGGACAGGGGTCTACGGGCAGTACTTC. Protein: CASTPGTGVYGQYF. J is TRBJ2-7 and V is TRBV28, with 10 bases lining up with TRBD1. The CDR3 sequence is 14 residues long. Germline CDR1 and CDR2: MDHEN and SYDVKM.

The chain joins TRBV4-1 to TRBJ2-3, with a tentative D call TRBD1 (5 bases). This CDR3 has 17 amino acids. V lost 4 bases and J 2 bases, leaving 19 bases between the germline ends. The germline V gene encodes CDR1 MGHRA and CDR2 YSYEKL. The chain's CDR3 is CASSPADGHTNTDTQYF. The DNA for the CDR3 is TGCGCCAGCAGCCCCGCGGACGGACACACCAACACAGATACGCAGTATTTT.

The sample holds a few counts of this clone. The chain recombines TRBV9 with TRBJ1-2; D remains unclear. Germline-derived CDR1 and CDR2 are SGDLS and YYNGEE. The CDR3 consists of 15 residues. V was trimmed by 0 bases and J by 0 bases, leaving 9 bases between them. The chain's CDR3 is CASSVDPEANYGYTF. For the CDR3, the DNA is TGTGCCAGCAGCGTAGATCCAGAAGCTAACTATGGCTACACCTTC.

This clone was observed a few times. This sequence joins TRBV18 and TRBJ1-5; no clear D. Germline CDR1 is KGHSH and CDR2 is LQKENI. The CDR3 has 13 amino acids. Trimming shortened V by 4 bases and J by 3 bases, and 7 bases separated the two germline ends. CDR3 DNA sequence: TGTGCCAGCTCACTAGCAGACAATCAGCCCCAGCATTTT. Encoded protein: CASSLADNQPQHF.

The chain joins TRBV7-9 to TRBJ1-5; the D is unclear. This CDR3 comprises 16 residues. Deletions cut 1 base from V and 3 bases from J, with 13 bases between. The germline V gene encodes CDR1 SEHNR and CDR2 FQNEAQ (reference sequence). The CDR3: CASSLGGGGLNQPQHF. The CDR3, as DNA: TGTGCCAGCAGCTTAGGGGGAGGAGGGCTCAATCAGCCCCAGCATTTT.

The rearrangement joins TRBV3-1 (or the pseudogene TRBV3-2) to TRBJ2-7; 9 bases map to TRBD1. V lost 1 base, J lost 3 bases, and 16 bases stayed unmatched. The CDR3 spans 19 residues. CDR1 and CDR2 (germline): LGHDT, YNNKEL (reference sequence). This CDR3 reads CASSQGLVGVGTGYYEQYF. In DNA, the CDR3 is TGTGCCAGCAGCCAAGGTTTAGTTGGTGTCGGGACAGGGTACTACGAGCAGTACTTC.

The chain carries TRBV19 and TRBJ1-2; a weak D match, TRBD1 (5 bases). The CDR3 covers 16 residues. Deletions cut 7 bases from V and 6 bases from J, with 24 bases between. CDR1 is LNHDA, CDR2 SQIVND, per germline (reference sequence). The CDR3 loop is CASMSQGSRGFDGYTF. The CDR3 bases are TGTGCCAGTATGTCGCAAGGTAGTAGGGGTTTTGATGGCTACACCTTC.